Shown below are 8 T cell receptor beta chains from a single sample sequenced in a study of T-cell memory formation after mild COVID-19. TCRdb itself ran the 5' RACE reads through MiXCR, one entry per CDR3 protein. The sample carries roughly 250,000 distinct CDR3 sequences, 15% to 20% recorded once. Source material: PBMCs or a T cell subset sorted from them (not recorded which). The receptor source for this set is a man in his late teens or twenties who had mild COVID-19 (a few samples of this study predate the infection). Cell type and time point are not known.

This clonotype has only a few counts. The CDR3 DNA reads as TGTGCCAGCAGCTCCTGGCCCGACAGGGTCAATCAGCCCCAGCATTTT. Amino acid sequence: CASSSWPDRVNQPQHF. The J gene is TRBJ1-5, the V gene TRBV5-5; 7 bases are a match to TRBD1. Germline V lookup: CDR1 SGHKS, CDR2 YYEKEE (reference sequence). CDR3 size: 16 residues. With V trimmed by 3 bases and J by 3 bases, 9 bases remained unmatched.

This clonotype was detected ten times or more. J is TRBJ2-7 and V is TRBV14; TRBD1 aligns across 10 bases. The CDR3 covers 15 residues. Trimming cost V 5 bases and J 2 bases; bases outside gene matches: 6. The germline CDR1 and CDR2 sequences are SGHDN and FVKESK. CDR3 nucleotide sequence: TGTGCCAGCAGCTTGTCCGGGACAGGGGCCTACGAGCAGTACTTC. Translation: CASSLSGTGAYEQYF.

The genes are TRBV14 and TRBJ2-1; 10 bases are a match to TRBD1. The CDR3 contains 15 residues. The trim removed 4 bases at V and 6 bases at J, leaving 6 bases unmatched. Germline V gives CDR1 SGHDN, CDR2 FVKESK. CDR3 residues: CASSPDRGRGNEQFF. For the CDR3, the DNA is TGTGCCAGCAGCCCCGACAGGGGGCGCGGCAATGAGCAGTTCTTC.

This clonotype was observed a few times. The gene calls are TRBV7-2 and TRBJ2-2; D gene unclear. The germline V gene has CDR1 SGHTA and CDR2 FQGNSA. This CDR3 is built from 14 residues. Trimming pared 5 bases from V and 0 bases from J, leaving 7 bases between. The CDR3 is CASSRGPNTGELFF. The CDR3 nucleotides are TGTGCCAGCAGCCGAGGCCCGAACACCGGGGAGCTGTTTTTT. The complete variable domain, with remaining parts taken from reference TRBV7-2 and TRBJ2-2, reads GAGVSQSPSNKVTEKGKDVELRCDPISGHTALYWYRQSLGQGLEFLIYFQGNSAPDKSGLPSDRFSAERTGGSVSTLTIQRTQQEDSAVYLCASSRGPNTGELFFGEGSRLTVL.

V usage is TRBV7-9 and J usage is TRBJ1-5; TRBD1 matches 8 bases. CDR3 size: 17 residues. The V and J ends lost 4 bases and 6 bases, in that order; junction bases with no gene match: 14. The germline V gene encodes CDR1 SEHNR and CDR2 FQNEAQ (reference sequence). The CDR3 region is CASSYGQGDPRFQPQHF. CDR3 in DNA: TGTGCCAGCAGCTACGGACAGGGAGACCCGAGGTTTCAGCCCCAGCATTTT. Using reference TRBV7-9 and TRBJ1-5 for the parts outside the CDR3, the full variable domain is DTGVSQNPRHKITKRGQNVTFRCDPISEHNRLYWYRQTLGQGPEFLTYFQNEAQLEKSRLLSDRFSAERPKGSFSTLEIQRTEQGDSAMYLCASSYGQGDPRFQPQHFGDGTRLSIL.

As regards this clonotype: A read error may produce the germline difference seen at one junction end. The DNA for the CDR3 is TGTGCCAGCAGTTCGACAGGTGCCTCTGCAAACACCATATATTTT. It specifies CASSSTGASANTIYF. The chain has TRBV28 and TRBJ1-3, with D possibly TRBD1 on 6 matching bases. The CDR3 is 15 amino acids. In germline, CDR1 is MDHEN, CDR2 SYDVKM.

V usage is TRBV20-1 and J usage is TRBJ2-3; TRBD1 agrees at 11 bases. V gave up 6 bases and J gave up 4 bases; unmatched junction bases: 6. The CDR3 has 14 residues. CDR1 and CDR2 from the germline V gene are DFQATT and SNEGSKA (reference sequence). The CDR3 is CSAEQGQGADTQYF. CDR3 DNA sequence: TGCAGTGCGGAACAGGGACAGGGGGCAGATACGCAGTATTTT.

The V and J genes are TRBV25-1 and TRBJ1-4, with no clear D. Germline V gene lookup returns CDR1 MGHDK and CDR2 SYGVNS. Trimming pared 1 base from V and 14 bases from J, leaving 14 bases between. This CDR3 is built from 13 residues. CDR3 in amino acids: CASSESGALRLFF. As DNA, the CDR3 is TGTGCCAGCAGTGAATCCGGAGCCCTGAGGCTGTTTTTT.